The subject of this entry is one TCR beta chain. Antigen unknown. The data originate from a study of cytomegalovirus exposure and HLA in healthy donors. Overall study findings and caveats: An analysis done earlier found most TCR beta V segments productive about 90% or about 30% of the time.

Germline V gives CDR1 SGHVS, CDR2 FNYEAQ. Trimming took 6 bases from V and 5 from J, leaving 16 bases between them. The CDR3 extends over 14 amino acids. With 60 Vbeta and 13 Jbeta primers, the PCR was carried out. This table comes from immunoSEQ multiplex PCR, and its TCRdb copy is limited to in-frame clones, with some not included. The table includes some 150,000 clones, roughly 85% detected once. The sequenced material came from PBMCs. The chain carries TRBV7-6 and TRBJ2-5, with D possibly TRBD1 on 6 matching bases. The TCR originated in a man aged 35 to 55 in good health and CMV-seronegative. The CDR3 is CASSGQGRRETQYF. The CDR3 DNA is TGTGCCAGCAGTGGTCAGGGGCGGCGGGAGACCCAGTACTTC.